The 7 T cell receptor beta chains listed next were all sequenced from one sample in a study of Ad26.COV2.S vaccination and SARS-CoV-2 variants. Sequenced by immunoSEQ multiplex PCR; TCRdb stores in-frame clones only, minus some. The sample contains 300,000 to 350,000 clones, 88% of which appear only once. Treatment meaning: 15 to 20 received Ad26.COV2.S at low or high dose, single or two shots; roughly 5 received placebo; per-sample allocation not given. At day 63 after the first vaccine or placebo injection, samples were drawn. The sequences come from peripheral blood, collected in a trial of Ad26.COV2.S vaccine versus placebo. All receptors come from a person between 18 and 65 years old who received the Ad26.COV2.S COVID-19 vaccine or a placebo.

In nucleotides, the CDR3 is TGTGCCTGGAGTGCGACACTGGTTGACGAAAAACTGTTTTTT. Amino acid sequence: CAWSATLVDEKLFF. The V gene is TRBV30, the J gene TRBJ1-4, with D unclear. The CDR3 is 14 amino acids. Trimming removed 1 base at V and 8 bases at J, with 14 bases between. Germline loops: CDR1 GTSNPN, CDR2 SVGIG (reference sequence).

The chain links TRBV6-5 to TRBJ2-2; D is undetermined. V was cut by 4 bases and J by 4 bases, with 16 bases left in between. There are 16 residues in the CDR3. The germline V gene encodes CDR1 MNHEY and CDR2 SVGAGI. The CDR3 here is CASSFGPHGRTGELFF. In DNA form, the CDR3 reads TGTGCCAGCAGTTTCGGGCCTCATGGACGCACCGGGGAGCTGTTTTTT.

This chain uses TRBV30 with TRBJ1-2; D possibly corresponds to TRBD1 (5 bases). The CDR3 runs to 13 residues. CDR1 is GTSNPN and CDR2 is SVGIG in the germline V gene (reference sequence). Trimming cost V 0 bases and J 8 bases, with 13 bases left between them. CDR3 sequence (DNA): TGTGCCTGGAGTGTGACCAGGGAGCGCGGCTACACCTTC. Protein sequence: CAWSVTRERGYTF. The variable domain in full, completed from reference TRBV30 and TRBJ1-2, reads SQTIHQWPATLVQPVGSPLSLECTVEGTSNPNLYWYRQAAGRGLQLLFYSVGIGQISSEVPQNLSASRPQDRQFILSSKKLLLSDSGFYLCAWSVTRERGYTFGSGTRLTVV.

The count of this clone is one. The chain is built from TRBV6-5 and TRBJ1-1, with 8 bases that match TRBD1. With 5 bases clipped from V and 10 bases from J, the junction kept 9 bases outside the gene matches. The CDR3 has 13 residues. The germline gives CDR1 MNHEY, CDR2 SVGAGI. The DNA for the CDR3 is TGTGCCAGCAGTCCCGGGACAGGAAGTACAGCTTTCTTT. Translated: CASSPGTGSTAFF.

The rearrangement uses TRBV7-3 and TRBJ2-7; tentatively, D is TRBD1 (5 bases). Trimming cost V 4 bases and J 0 bases, with 19 bases left between them. The germline gives CDR1 SGHTA, CDR2 FQGTGA. This CDR3 comprises 17 residues. CDR3 in amino acids: CASSWGAGLDNSYEQYF. The CDR3 DNA is TGTGCCAGCAGCTGGGGCGCAGGGCTAGATAACTCCTACGAGCAGTACTTC.

This clone was detected once. J is TRBJ2-3 and V is TRBV5-8; D perhaps matches TRBD2 (7 bases). Between the trimmed V and J ends, which lost 3 bases and 4 bases, there was a span of 15 bases. The CDR3 is 15 amino acids. From germline, CDR1 is SGHTS and CDR2 YDEGEE. The CDR3 bases are TGTGCCAGCAGCTCCCCCGGGGGGCGCGCAGATACGCAGTATTTT. It codes for CASSSPGGRADTQYF. The whole variable domain, filled in from reference TRBV5-8 and TRBJ2-3, reads EAGVTQSPTHLIKTRGQQATLRCSPISGHTSVYWYQQALGLGLQFLLWYDEGEERNRGNFPPRFSGRQFPNYSSELNVNALELEDSALYLCASSSPGGRADTQYFGPGTRLTVL.

The V call is TRBV7-2, the J call TRBJ2-7; D is uncertain. V lost 5 bases and J lost 7, with 18 bases in between. Germline V lookup: CDR1 SGHTA, CDR2 FQGNSA. The CDR3 covers 14 residues. CDR3 sequence: CASSIHSSLGEQYF. For the CDR3, the DNA is TGTGCCAGCAGCATCCATAGTTCGTTGGGTGAGCAGTACTTC.